What follows are 12 T cell receptor beta chains derived from one specimen sequenced in a study of blood T cell repertoires in COVID-19. The protocol was immunoSEQ multiplex PCR, while the TCRdb copy is restricted to in-frame clones and leaves out a portion. The top ten clones hold about 15% of a sample with around 160,000 clones, 65% to 85% of them seen once. What was sequenced was peripheral blood. The receptor source for this set is a woman older than 75 with acute or convalescent COVID-19.

The chain combines TRBV9 with TRBJ2-7; tentatively, D is TRBD1 (6 bases). The CDR3 is 15 amino acids. V was clipped by 4 bases and J by 4 bases, with 18 bases between them. Per germline, CDR1 SGDLS and CDR2 YYNGEE. The DNA of the CDR3 is TGTGCCAGCAGCACCCAGGCACAGGGAAGGTACGAGCAGTACTTC. This translates into CASSTQAQGRYEQYF.

As concerns this clone: Other DNA variants within this sample encode the same CDR3. The chain has TRBV7-9 and TRBJ2-7; a weak D match, TRBD1 (6 bases). V was shortened by 2 bases and J by 0 bases, with 8 bases between the two germline ends. CDR3 size: 14 residues. Germline CDR1 reads SEHNR; CDR2 reads FQNEAQ (reference sequence). The CDR3 sequence is CASSLQGTSYEQYF. The DNA of the CDR3 is TGTGCCAGCAGCTTACAGGGGACCTCCTACGAGCAGTACTTC.

The chain carries TRBV30 and TRBJ1-5; TRBD1 matches at 10 bases. There are 16 residues in the CDR3. V was pared by 2 bases and J by 6 bases, with 10 bases of the junction left unmatched. Germline V gene sequence: CDR1 GTSNPN, CDR2 SVGIG (reference sequence). The CDR3 here is CAWSRDRGPVGQPQHF. The CDR3 coding sequence is TGTGCCTGGAGTCGCGACAGGGGGCCGGTGGGTCAGCCCCAGCATTTT.

This clone was seen a single time. The rearrangement uses TRBV5-1 and TRBJ1-1; D is possibly TRBD1 (5 bases). This CDR3 is built from 14 residues. The V and J ends lost 5 bases and 2 bases respectively, with 13 bases between them. CDR1 is SGHRS, CDR2 YFSETQ, per germline. CDR3 residues: CASRGRDPNTEAFF. CDR3 DNA sequence: TGCGCCAGCAGAGGGCGGGACCCAAACACTGAAGCTTTCTTT.

The chain uses TRBV19 and TRBJ1-2, with TRBD1 matching 8 bases. The CDR3 length is 15 residues. The ends lost 9 bases at V and 3 bases at J; junction bases unmatched: 12. From germline, CDR1 is LNHDA and CDR2 SQIVND (reference sequence). The CDR3 sequence is CASKHIGTGDYGYTF. CDR3 nucleotides: TGTGCCAGCAAACATATTGGGACAGGCGACTATGGCTACACCTTC. Complete variable domain (other parts from reference TRBV19 and TRBJ1-2): DGGITQSPKYLFRKEGQNVTLSCEQNLNHDAMYWYRQDPGQGLRLIYYSQIVNDFQKGDIAEGYSVSREKKESFPLTVTSAQKNPTAFYLCASKHIGTGDYGYTFGSGTRLTVV.

The chain uses TRBV10-2 and TRBJ2-2; 7 nucleotides match TRBD2. Germline trimming cut 7 bases from V and 8 bases from J; bases unmatched to any gene: 7. The germline V gene encodes CDR1 WSHSY and CDR2 SAAADI. The CDR3 is 13 amino acids. In nucleotides, the CDR3 is TGCGCCAGCATCCCCGGGGGGTTGGGGGAGCTGTTTTTT. Translation: CASIPGGLGELFF.

This chain uses TRBV18 with TRBJ2-7; 10 bases line up with TRBD1. The CDR3 is 16 amino acids. Trimming cost V 4 bases and J 3 bases; bases outside gene matches: 9. CDR1 is KGHSH and CDR2 is LQKENI in the germline V gene. CDR3 nucleotides: TGTGCCAGCTCACTTTACCGGGACAGGGGTTTCTACGAGCAGTACTTC. Residues: CASSLYRDRGFYEQYF.

The count of this clone is one. This chain connects TRBV2 to TRBJ1-3; D not resolved. CDR1 is SNHLY and CDR2 is FYNNEI in the germline V gene. The CDR3 runs 16 residues. V lost 6 bases and J 0 bases, leaving 15 bases between the germline ends. The CDR3 here is CASRATGSFSGNTIYF. The CDR3 DNA reads TGTGCCAGCAGGGCCACGGGGAGCTTCTCTGGAAACACCATATATTTT. The whole variable domain, remainder taken from reference TRBV2 and TRBJ1-3, is EPEVTQTPSHQVTQMGQEVILRCVPISNHLYFYWYRQILGQKVEFLVSFYNNEISEKSEIFDDQFSVERPDGSNFTLKIRSTKLEDSAMYFCASRATGSFSGNTIYFGEGSWLTVV.

The chain recombines TRBV11-2 with TRBJ2-3, with a weak D call TRBD2 (6 bases). The germline CDR1 and CDR2 sequences are SGHAT and FQNNGV. V shed 4 bases and J shed 2 bases, with 22 bases lying between them. The CDR3 length is 18 residues. This CDR3 is CASSSVWRRGLYTDTQYF. The CDR3 nucleotides read TGTGCCAGCAGCTCCGTATGGAGGAGGGGATTATACACAGATACGCAGTATTTT.

J is TRBJ2-5 and V is TRBV5-5; D gene ambiguous. Germline V gene data show CDR1 as SGHKS and CDR2 as YYEKEE (reference sequence). The CDR3 length is 12 residues. V lost 2 bases, J lost 7 bases, and 9 bases lay in between. The CDR3 DNA sequence: TGTGCCAGCAGCTTAGATAGAGGGACCCAGTACTTC. It yields the protein CASSLDRGTQYF.

This clone appeared once. This chain joins TRBV6-5 and TRBJ2-7, with 9 bases matching TRBD1. The CDR3 covers 13 residues. J was trimmed by 3 bases and V by 6 bases; bases with no gene match: 3. Germline assignment: CDR1 MNHEY and CDR2 SVGAGI. As DNA, the CDR3 is TGTGCCAGCAGCGGGACAGGGATCTACGAGCAGTACTTC. Its protein product is CASSGTGIYEQYF.

V gene TRBV18 combines with J gene TRBJ1-2, with D perhaps TRBD1 (6 bases). This CDR3 region has 16 residues. Germline V gene lookup returns CDR1 KGHSH and CDR2 LQKENI. V was trimmed by 6 bases and J by 2 bases, leaving 19 bases between them. In DNA, the CDR3 is TGTGCCAGCTCCCTCTCGGGGGGGGGCATAAACTATGGCTACACCTTC. Amino acid sequence: CASSLSGGGINYGYTF.